This TCR beta chain came from a study of control samples from healthy donors and cancer patients. TCRdb keeps only in-frame clones here, not all; method: immunoSEQ multiplex PCR. The table shows roughly 130,000 clones, with more than 85% occurring only once. The receptor's source is a man between 18 and 29 years old in good health. The specimen sequenced was blood.

CDR3 in amino acids: CASSIVRTGHGYTF. The CDR3 DNA reads TGTGCCAGTAGTATAGTGAGGACAGGCCATGGCTACACCTTC. The genes are TRBV19 and TRBJ1-2; the match to TRBD1 covers 7 bases. The J segment lost 6 bases and the V segment lost 1 base, leaving 5 bases of the junction unmatched. Germline CDR1 reads LNHDA; CDR2 reads SQIVND (reference sequence). The CDR3 has 14 residues. Variable domain in full (rest from reference TRBV19 and TRBJ1-2): DGGITQSPKYLFRKEGQNVTLSCEQNLNHDAMYWYRQDPGQGLRLIYYSQIVNDFQKGDIAEGYSVSREKKESFPLTVTSAQKNPTAFYLCASSIVRTGHGYTFGSGTRLTVV.